A selection of T cell receptor beta chains follows, all from one sample in a study of blood T cell repertoires in COVID-19. Generated by immunoSEQ multiplex PCR, the TCRdb table keeps only in-frame clones and is missing some. The table records some 310,000 clones, 90% of them present only once. Material: peripheral blood. Every receptor here comes from a woman in her forties with COVID-19, enrolled during active disease. Both conserved end residues are part of each CDR3. Each record gives: J gene, D gene, clone size, V gene, CDR3 DNA, CDR3 protein. D genes are given only for firm matches. The size entry is marked missing in some rows and otherwise reads once, few, many or a size class.

>TRBJ2-2|-|once|TRBV12-3/TRBV12-4
TGTGCCAGCAGTTCCACAAGCACCGGGGAGCTGTTTTTT
CASSSTSTGELFF
>TRBJ2-7|TRBD2|-|TRBV29-1
TGCAGCGTTGGGGGAGCGGGAGCTAGCGGGAGTCTACACGAGCAGTACTTC
CSVGGAGASGSLHEQYF
>TRBJ1-1|TRBD1|-|TRBV5-6
TGTGCCAGCAGCTTGTCGGTAGGGACAGGGGCATCGGGGACTGAAGCTTTCTTT
CASSLSVGTGASGTEAFF
>TRBJ2-5|TRBD2|-|TRBV19
TGTGCCAGTAGTATAGTGCTAGCGGGGGATCAAGAGACCCAGTACTTC
CASSIVLAGDQETQYF
>TRBJ2-1|TRBD2|-|TRBV7-3
TGTGCCAGCAGCTTAAGTAGGTCTAGCGGGAGAGGATCGCACAACAATGAGCAGTTCTTC
CASSLSRSSGRGSHNNEQFF
>TRBJ2-1|-|-|TRBV10-3
TGTGCCATCAGTGAGTCTGGAGCGGCCCTGTGGTTCTTC
CAISESGAALWFF
>TRBJ1-5|TRBD1|-|TRBV5-6
TGTGCCAGCAGCTTAGCCGGGACAGGGCACCAGCCCCAGCATTTT
CASSLAGTGHQPQHF
>TRBJ2-5|-|-|TRBV18
TGTGCCAGCTCACCCCCCGGTGGAGCGGAGAAGCAAGAGACCCAGTACTTC
CASSPPGGAEKQETQYF
>TRBJ1-2|-|once|TRBV10-3
TGTGCCATCAGCTTTACAGGGAGCACCTATGGCTACACCTTC
CAISFTGSTYGYTF
>TRBJ2-2|TRBD1|few|TRBV15
TGTGCCACCGGGAGACAGGGGTTGAGCGGGGAGCTGTTTTTT
CATGRQGLSGELFF
>TRBJ1-2|-|-|TRBV15
TGTGCCACCAGCAGAGTTGGCGTCAGGGGAGTTAATGGCTACACCTTC
CATSRVGVRGVNGYTF
>TRBJ1-6|-|-|TRBV7-8
TGTGCCAGCAGCCACTACAGGGACCCTAATTCACCCCTCCACTTT
CASSHYRDPNSPLHF
>TRBJ1-1|-|-|TRBV15
TGTGCCACCAGCAGGGGCGACATGAACACTGAAGCTTTCTTT
CATSRGDMNTEAFF
>TRBJ2-2|-|-|TRBV27
TGTGCCAGCAGTCTACTAAATAATAAGGCCGGGGAGCTGTTTTTT
CASSLLNNKAGELFF
>TRBJ1-1|-|once|TRBV27
TGTGCCAGCCGACCGCGATCGGGCACTGAAGCTTTCTTT
CASRPRSGTEAFF
>TRBJ1-2|-|-|TRBV29-1
TGCAGCGTTGGTGGGGGGACGGGCTATGGCTACACCTTC
CSVGGGTGYGYTF
>TRBJ2-7|TRBD1|-|TRBV24-1
TGTGCCACCAGTGATACCGACAGGGGCTACTACGAGCAGTACTTC
CATSDTDRGYYEQYF
>TRBJ1-6|TRBD1|-|TRBV4-3
TGCGCCAGCAGCCATCGGACAGGTCATAATTCACCCCTCCACTTT
CASSHRTGHNSPLHF
>TRBJ2-7|-|-|TRBV9
TGTGCCAGCAGCCCCAGGACAGTGTCCATCTACGAGCAGTACTTC
CASSPRTVSIYEQYF
>TRBJ2-1|-|-|TRBV6-6
TGTGCCACCCGACTTAATGAGCAGTTCTTC
CATRLNEQFF
>TRBJ1-3|-|-|TRBV4-3
TGCGCCAGCAGCCAAGCGCTGAGGGAGTCTGGAAACACCATATATTTT
CASSQALRESGNTIYF
>TRBJ1-3|-|-|TRBV30
TGTGCCTGGAGTGTACGAGGGAGCTCTGGAAACACCATATATTTT
CAWSVRGSSGNTIYF
>TRBJ1-1|-|-|TRBV30
TGTGCCTGCTCCAGGGGACCGAACACTGAAGCTTTCTTT
CACSRGPNTEAFF
>TRBJ2-2|-|-|TRBV5-1
TGCGCCAGCAGCCGCCAAGGGGAGGACACCGGGGAGCTGTTTTTT
CASSRQGEDTGELFF
>TRBJ1-1|-|-|TRBV10-3
TGTGCCATCAGTGAGCCGCCGGCTGAAGCTTTCTTT
CAISEPPAEAFF
>TRBJ1-2|TRBD1|-|TRBV6-5
TGTGCCAGCACCTTTACCAGGGGGCCTAACTATGGCTACACCTTC
CASTFTRGPNYGYTF
>TRBJ1-1|TRBD1|-|TRBV11-2
TGTGCCAGCAGCTTAACCCCCCACCGGGACAGCGGAGCGAAAGCTTTCTTT
CASSLTPHRDSGAKAFF
>TRBJ1-3|-|-|TRBV4-2
TGTGCAGCATTGAGGCAGAGCCCCTCTGGAAACACCATATATTTT
CAALRQSPSGNTIYF
>TRBJ1-4|TRBD1|-|TRBV19
TGTGCCAGTAGAAACCGGGACAGGGGTTTTAATGAAAAACTGTTTTTT
CASRNRDRGFNEKLFF